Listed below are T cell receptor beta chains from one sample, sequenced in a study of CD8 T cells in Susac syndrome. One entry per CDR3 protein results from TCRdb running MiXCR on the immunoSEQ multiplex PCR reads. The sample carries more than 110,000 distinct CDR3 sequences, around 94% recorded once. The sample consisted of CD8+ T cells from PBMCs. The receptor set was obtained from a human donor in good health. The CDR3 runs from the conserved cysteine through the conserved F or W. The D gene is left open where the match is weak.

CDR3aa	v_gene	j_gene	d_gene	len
CASSPRSGQETQYF	TRBV9	TRBJ2-5	NA	14
CASSLTSTGPAQHF	TRBV7-2	TRBJ1-5	NA	14
CASSLNIYNEQFF	TRBV27	TRBJ2-1	NA	13
CAWSVDASNTGELFF	TRBV30	TRBJ2-2	NA	15
CASSLAWGSGQETQYF	TRBV7-2	TRBJ2-5	NA	16
CASSPNGGTSGRDTQYF	TRBV4-2	TRBJ2-3	TRBD2	17
CASSEEPTGELFF	TRBV25-1	TRBJ2-2	NA	13
CASRVEAGGLEEQYF	TRBV7-8	TRBJ2-7	TRBD2	15
CSASGPGNTIYF	TRBV29-1	TRBJ1-3	NA	12
CSALRLWANVLTF	TRBV20-1	TRBJ2-6	NA	13
CSAKDWDRVHTGELFF	TRBV20-1	TRBJ2-2	TRBD1	16
CASIGQSYEQYF	TRBV2	TRBJ2-7	NA	12
CSASGTVDYEQYF	TRBV20-1	TRBJ2-7	TRBD1	13
CASSAGQGDTQYF	TRBV6-5	TRBJ2-3	TRBD1	13
CSVEDGAGGYEQYF	TRBV29-1	TRBJ2-7	TRBD1	14
CASSLSQGDDTQYF	TRBV7-3	TRBJ2-3	TRBD1	14
CATEAGGTEAFF	TRBV13	TRBJ1-1	NA	12
CASSLYPYEQYF	TRBV12-3/TRBV12-4	TRBJ2-7	NA	12
CSARGRTGKFQETQYF	TRBV20-1	TRBJ2-5	TRBD1	16
CASSQDRNHYGYTF	TRBV4-1	TRBJ1-2	NA	14
CASSLDLGELFF	TRBV7-9	TRBJ2-2	NA	12
CASSQATGAYEQYF	TRBV4-3	TRBJ2-7	NA	14
CSVEVDTTGELFF	TRBV29-1	TRBJ2-2	NA	13
CASKQGDYGYTF	TRBV27	TRBJ1-2	NA	12
CASSWMGGVNTDTQYF	TRBV7-9	TRBJ2-3	TRBD2	16
CASSASTSGSSYNEQFF	TRBV9	TRBJ2-1	TRBD2	17
CASSALVESTEAFF	TRBV6-2/TRBV6-3	TRBJ1-1	NA	14
CSVEGALYEQYF	TRBV29-1	TRBJ2-7	NA	12
CSVDGQASYEQYF	TRBV29-1	TRBJ2-7	TRBD1	13
CASSQELASQETQYF	TRBV4-2	TRBJ2-5	NA	15
CASSSTVQETQYF	TRBV12-3/TRBV12-4	TRBJ2-5	NA	13
CATSWDSGANVLTF	TRBV15	TRBJ2-6	NA	14
CASSFRTALNYGYTF	TRBV3-1	TRBJ1-2	NA	15
CSVEARKDGYTF	TRBV29-1	TRBJ1-2	NA	12
CSAIQGALSKNIQYF	TRBV29-1	TRBJ2-4	TRBD1	15
CASSFGDSGTEQYF	TRBV27	TRBJ2-7	TRBD2	14
CASRRDTDYSNQPQHF	TRBV4-2	TRBJ1-5	NA	16
CATSLAGVYNEQFF	TRBV15	TRBJ2-1	TRBD2	14
CASSGLGTSGTGFF	TRBV6-5	TRBJ2-1	TRBD2	14
CSVGGEREGLYNEQFF	TRBV29-1	TRBJ2-1	TRBD2	16
CASSVEIRGKSGELFF	TRBV9	TRBJ2-2	TRBD1	16
CASSPFGEFYEQYF	TRBV27	TRBJ2-7	NA	14
CATSGGAGNIQYF	TRBV24-1	TRBJ2-4	NA	13
CASSQERGTGDGPYEQYF	TRBV4-3	TRBJ2-7	NA	18
CASSPLIGVENIQYF	TRBV7-9	TRBJ2-4	NA	15
CASSLGHPEAFF	TRBV5-6	TRBJ1-1	NA	12
CASSQDGGRVYEQYF	TRBV4-1	TRBJ2-7	NA	15
CSATTEAFF	TRBV20-1	TRBJ1-1	NA	9
CAWSSSYEQYF	TRBV30	TRBJ2-7	NA	11
CASSQEEGTPADTQYF	TRBV3-1	TRBJ2-3	NA	16